The 18 T cell receptor beta chains in this list originate from one sample, sequenced in a study of blood T cell repertoires in COVID-19. Clones were read by immunoSEQ multiplex PCR, and TCRdb kept only the in-frame ones, dropping some. The table records approximately 380,000 clones, approximately 90% of them present only once. Input material: PBMCs or T cells enriched from blood (not recorded which). These receptors originate from a woman between 18 and 30 years old who had recovered from COVID-19.

The chain has TRBV7-3 and TRBJ2-3; TRBD2 matches 7 bases. Germline values: CDR1 SGHTA, CDR2 FQGTGA. The CDR3 covers 16 residues. The V gene end was trimmed by 6 bases and the J gene end by 4 bases; junction bases not matched to a gene: 13. The CDR3, as DNA: TGTGCCAGCAGTCCTACCAGGGACTATCCGCCAGATACGCAGTATTTT. Its translation: CASSPTRDYPPDTQYF.

This clone was found a few times. This rearrangement joins TRBV7-3 to TRBJ1-2; 8 bases line up with TRBD1. The CDR3 loop spans 14 amino acids. Trimming at V came to 5 bases and at J to 8 bases, leaving 10 bases not matched to a gene. Germline-derived CDR1 and CDR2 are SGHTA and FQGTGA. This chain's CDR3 is CASSATGTGEGYTF. In DNA, the CDR3 is TGTGCCAGCAGCGCTACCGGGACAGGTGAAGGCTACACCTTC.

CDR3 in DNA: TGTGCCAGCAGGCCAAACAGGGGGCCTAACTATGGCTACACCTTC. Protein product: CASRPNRGPNYGYTF. The chain links TRBV6-5 to TRBJ1-2; 9 bases agree with TRBD1. V shed 6 bases and J 0 bases; nucleotides not matched to a gene: 5. This CDR3 contains 15 residues. From germline, CDR1 is MNHEY and CDR2 SVGAGI.

This chain links TRBV19 with TRBJ2-1, with 14 bases lining up with TRBD2. Germline V gene lookup returns CDR1 LNHDA and CDR2 SQIVND (reference sequence). The CDR3 is made up of 17 amino acids. Trimming at V came to 6 bases and at J to 6 bases, leaving 10 bases not matched to a gene. The CDR3 DNA is TGTGCCAGTAGCACCCCGACTAGCGGGGGGGCAATCAATGAGCAGTTCTTC. Translated, it gives CASSTPTSGGAINEQFF. Combining the CDR3 with reference TRBV19 and TRBJ2-1 gives the whole variable domain DGGITQSPKYLFRKEGQNVTLSCEQNLNHDAMYWYRQDPGQGLRLIYYSQIVNDFQKGDIAEGYSVSREKKESFPLTVTSAQKNPTAFYLCASSTPTSGGAINEQFFGPGTRLTVL.

This clone came up a few times. J is TRBJ1-6 and V is TRBV7-6; 8 bases match TRBD1. CDR3 length: 18 amino acids. Germline CDR1 reads SGHVS; CDR2 reads FNYEAQ. The V segment lost 0 bases and the J segment 0 bases; nucleotides outside the gene matches: 4. CDR3 amino acids: CASSLAGQVLSYNSPLHF. CDR3 bases: TGTGCCAGCAGCTTAGCGGGACAGGTTCTCTCCTATAATTCACCCCTCCACTTT.

This clone came up once. The chain recombines TRBV19 with TRBJ2-6, with D perhaps matching TRBD1 (6 bases). Germline V lookup: CDR1 LNHDA, CDR2 SQIVND (reference sequence). The CDR3 contains 14 residues. V was trimmed by 8 bases and J by 9 bases, leaving 17 bases between them. CDR3 DNA sequence: TGTGCCAGTTCCAGGGGCCCGGTGGACAACGTCCTGACTTTC. This encodes CASSRGPVDNVLTF.

The gene calls are TRBV6-5 and TRBJ2-7, with TRBD1 matching 12 bases. The germline gives CDR1 MNHEY, CDR2 SVGAGI. The length of the CDR3 is 14 residues. V was pared by 7 bases and J by 4 bases, with 5 bases of the junction left unmatched. DNA of the CDR3: TGTGCCAGCAAAATGGGACAGGGGGCTTACGAGCAGTACTTC. It specifies CASKMGQGAYEQYF.

This chain links TRBV3-1 (or the pseudogene TRBV3-2) with TRBJ1-1; D is undetermined. The germline V gene encodes CDR1 LGHDT and CDR2 YNNKEL (reference sequence). The V and J ends lost 3 bases and 1 base respectively, with 12 bases between them. There are 15 residues in the CDR3. In DNA, the CDR3 is TGTGCCAGCAGCCAGAATAGGGCGGGGAACACTGAAGCTTTCTTT. As protein: CASSQNRAGNTEAFF.

The chain carries TRBV10-3 and TRBJ2-7; possibly TRBD1 for D (7 bases). The CDR3 sequence is 14 residues long. Germline CDR1 reads ENHRY; CDR2 reads SYGVKD. Trimming shortened V by 6 bases and J by 3 bases, and 15 bases separated the two germline ends. Here the CDR3 reads CAIRAGTDDYEQYF. CDR3 DNA: TGTGCCATCAGGGCGGGGACAGACGACTACGAGCAGTACTTC.

The V and J genes are TRBV5-1 and TRBJ1-1; 9 nucleotides align to TRBD1. Germline CDR1 is SGHRS and CDR2 is YFSETQ. The CDR3 sequence is 16 residues long. The V gene end was trimmed by 6 bases and the J gene end by 5 bases; junction bases not matched to a gene: 14. CDR3 residues: CASNGGIGQGRTEAFF. CDR3 nucleotides: TGCGCCAGCAATGGGGGAATCGGACAGGGGCGAACTGAAGCTTTCTTT.

The chain uses TRBV5-1 and TRBJ2-7; D possibly corresponds to TRBD1 (6 bases). This CDR3 is 13 amino acids long. The germline CDR1 and CDR2 sequences are SGHRS and YFSETQ. The ends were cut back, 3 bases at V and 3 bases at J, with 10 bases in the middle. CDR3 DNA sequence: TGCGCCAGCAGCTCGGGACATCACTACGAGCAGTACTTC. Translated: CASSSGHHYEQYF.

The J gene is TRBJ1-5, the V gene TRBV18, with D possibly being TRBD1 (6 bases). Trimming shortened V by 3 bases and J by 3 bases, and 15 bases separated the two germline ends. The V gene's germline CDR1 is KGHSH and CDR2 LQKENI. The CDR3 totals 16 residues. The CDR3 DNA reads TGTGCCAGCTCACCCACGACAACAGGGAACAATCAGCCCCAGCATTTT. Translating it yields CASSPTTTGNNQPQHF. Combining the CDR3 with reference TRBV18 and TRBJ1-5 gives the whole variable domain NAGVMQNPRHLVRRRGQEARLRCSPMKGHSHVYWYRQLPEEGLKFMVYLQKENIIDESGMPKERFSAEFPKEGPSILRIQQVVRGDSAAYFCASSPTTTGNNQPQHFGDGTRLSIL.

The V and J genes are TRBV18 and TRBJ2-7; 8 positions match TRBD1. The CDR3 contains 14 residues. V lost 1 base and J lost 6; bases outside the gene matches: 5. CDR1 and CDR2 (germline): KGHSH, LQKENI. The chain's CDR3 is CASSPRPGGLEQYF. The CDR3 DNA reads TGTGCCAGCTCACCACGGCCAGGGGGCCTCGAGCAGTACTTC.

The genes are TRBV5-1 and TRBJ2-1; 11 bases agree with TRBD2. This CDR3 has 16 amino acids. Germline trimming cut 4 bases from V and 2 bases from J; bases unmatched to any gene: 5. The V gene's germline CDR1 is SGHRS and CDR2 YFSETQ. The CDR3, as DNA: TGCGCCAGCAGCCCCCAACTAGCGGGGGCCTACAATGAGCAGTTCTTC. It specifies CASSPQLAGAYNEQFF.

Notes on this clone: Other DNA sequences in the sample encode the same CDR3. The rearrangement uses TRBV27 and TRBJ2-7; no clear D gene. With 6 bases removed from V and 0 bases from J, the gap between germline ends came to 6 bases. In germline, CDR1 is MNHEY, CDR2 SMNVEV (reference sequence). The CDR3 is 12 amino acids. For the CDR3, the DNA is TGTGCCAGCAGCCCACACTCCTACGAGCAGTACTTC. Encoded protein: CASSPHSYEQYF.

The chain recombines TRBV19 with TRBJ2-5; TRBD2 matches at 8 bases. V was pared by 0 bases and J by 6 bases, with 6 bases of the junction left unmatched. The CDR3 extends over 15 amino acids. Germline values: CDR1 LNHDA, CDR2 SQIVND (reference sequence). The CDR3 region has the DNA TGTGCCAGTAGTATAGAGGTCGGGAGGGGAAAGACCCAGTACTTC. It yields the protein CASSIEVGRGKTQYF.

The chain uses TRBV3-1 (or the pseudogene TRBV3-2) and TRBJ2-7; D may be TRBD2 (6 bases). CDR1 is LGHDT and CDR2 is YNNKEL in the germline V gene (reference sequence). The CDR3 spans 15 residues. The V and J ends lost 0 bases and 0 bases respectively, with 9 bases between them. The CDR3 DNA follows: TGTGCCAGCAGCCAAGATCCGGACTACTCCTACGAGCAGTACTTC. Protein: CASSQDPDYSYEQYF.

This chain links TRBV30 with TRBJ2-3; 9 bases match TRBD2. V lost 5 bases and J lost 2; bases outside the gene matches: 2. CDR1 is GTSNPN and CDR2 is SVGIG in the germline V gene (reference sequence). The CDR3 covers 13 residues. CDR3 sequence reads: CAWERGDTDTQYF. DNA for the CDR3: TGTGCCTGGGAGCGGGGGGACACAGATACGCAGTATTTT. The variable domain in full, completed from reference TRBV30 and TRBJ2-3, reads SQTIHQWPATLVQPVGSPLSLECTVEGTSNPNLYWYRQAAGRGLQLLFYSVGIGQISSEVPQNLSASRPQDRQFILSSKKLLLSDSGFYLCAWERGDTDTQYFGPGTRLTVL.